Sequencing of this TCR beta chain was carried out in a study of blood T cell repertoires in COVID-19 (dated by TCRdb to 2018 to 2021). General notes on the study: Collaborator samples came from the United States, Italy and Spain and covered acute and convalescent phases of COVID-19. The prospective study material was composed of cDNA or gDNA derived from T cells, B-cell-depleted T cells, or PBMCs. The dataset comprised deeply sampled blood TCRbeta repertoires from subjects exposed to, actively infected with, or recovered from COVID-19. The repertoires were released in a freely available public database meant as a resource for research on the immune response to SARS-CoV-2. Samples came from the ongoing ImmuneRACE study (first 160 participants) plus 1,254 subjects from 6 global collaborators. A de-identified subject ID, COVID-19 status, age in years and sex were almost always included in the sample metadata. Where available, HLA class I and class II types were taken from metadata supplied by the sample provider and were not determined by assay-based typing.

On this clone itself: Its antigen is currently not known. No much larger clone is present one base from it, and per-base qualities are unavailable.

Study-wide conclusions, independent of this receptor: The quantity of clinical and demographic metadata differed by source and by participant and was supplied without curation.

The immunoSEQ Assay, a bias-controlled multiplex PCR, was used to amplify TCRbeta CDR3 regions from genomic DNA. On the authors' methods: Within the assay, amplification of reference gene primers was used to estimate how many nucleated cells each sample contained. Sequence reads were collapsed and filtered to measure the absolute abundance of every unique TCRbeta CDR3 rearrangement. Productive Simpson clonality was computed per sample as the square root of Simpson's diversity index over productive rearrangements. TCRdb stores this immuneACCESS table with in-frame sequences only. Part of the clones is absent; in the studies checked, under half of the shortfall reflects unresolved V genes, and no reason is known for the rest. The V and J calls and clone size were taken over from that table, and D and trimming were inferred from the DNA. Within this sample are around 380,000 clones, with roughly 86% of them counted one time only. The top ten clones comprise around 1% of the sample.

V is cut back by 0 bases and J by 5 bases, with 7 bases in the junction unmatched. From the cysteine through the phenylalanine, the CDR3 covers 16 amino acids. Just CDR3 DNA is preserved here, 48 bases in frame from base 1. From a lookup of the germline V gene, CDR1 and CDR2 are MNHEY and SVGAGI. Whole blood was collected in K2EDTA tubes by collaborating institutions according to the institutions' own protocols. For TCRbeta analysis, collaborator samples were shipped as frozen whole blood, as isolated PBMCs, or as DNA extracted from either sample type. The sequence links TRBV6-5 to TRBJ2-7, and 10 junctional nucleotides match TRBD1. This clonotype was obtained from a human donor with acute or convalescent COVID-19. The donor label of this sample is uncertain. Sequencing was performed on peripheral blood. Here is the DNA: TGTGCCAGCAGTTACTCGGGGGCCGGGACAGGGGACGAGCAGTACTTC. Its protein product is CASSYSGAGTGDEQYF.